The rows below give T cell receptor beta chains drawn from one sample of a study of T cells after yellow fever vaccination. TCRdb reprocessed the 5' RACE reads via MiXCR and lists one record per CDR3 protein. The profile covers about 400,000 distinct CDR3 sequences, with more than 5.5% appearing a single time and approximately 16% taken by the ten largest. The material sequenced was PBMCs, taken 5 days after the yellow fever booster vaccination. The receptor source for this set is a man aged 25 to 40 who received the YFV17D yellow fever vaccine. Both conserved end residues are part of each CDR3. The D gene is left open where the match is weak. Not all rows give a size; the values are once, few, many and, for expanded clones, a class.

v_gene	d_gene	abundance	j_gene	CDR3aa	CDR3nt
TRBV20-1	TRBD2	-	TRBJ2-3	CSARVLAENTDTQYF	TGCAGTGCTAGAGTCCTAGCGGAGAACACAGATACGCAGTATTTT
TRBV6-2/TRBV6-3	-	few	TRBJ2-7	CASSPGSSAHEQYF	TGTGCCAGCAGTCCAGGCTCATCGGCCCACGAGCAGTACTTC
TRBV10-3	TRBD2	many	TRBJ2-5	CAISVVPGTIKETQYF	TGTGCCATCAGTGTGGTACCCGGGACTATCAAAGAGACCCAGTACTTC
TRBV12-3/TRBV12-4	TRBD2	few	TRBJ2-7	CASSQPGLGFYEQYF	TGTGCCAGCAGTCAACCGGGACTAGGGTTCTACGAGCAGTACTTC
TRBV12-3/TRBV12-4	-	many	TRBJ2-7	CASSFWGLYEQYF	TGTGCCAGCAGTTTCTGGGGGCTTTACGAGCAGTACTTC
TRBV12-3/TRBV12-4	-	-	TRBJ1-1	CASSPPVSQRGAFF	TGTGCCAGCAGCCCCCCCGTCTCGCAGCGGGGTGCTTTCTTT
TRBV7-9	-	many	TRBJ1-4	CASSDRPRPGEKLFF	TGTGCCAGCAGCGATAGGCCCAGGCCGGGCGAAAAACTGTTTTTT
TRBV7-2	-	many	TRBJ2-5	CASSSAWETQYF	TGTGCCAGCAGCTCCGCTTGGGAGACCCAGTACTTC
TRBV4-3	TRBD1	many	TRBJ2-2	CASSHILRGQRTGELFF	TGCGCCAGCAGCCATATTCTAAGGGGACAGAGGACCGGGGAGCTGTTTTTT
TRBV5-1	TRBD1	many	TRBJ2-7	CASSLVGQGGDEQYF	TGCGCCAGCAGCTTAGTTGGACAGGGCGGCGACGAGCAGTACTTC
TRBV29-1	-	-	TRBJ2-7	CSVQSYGYEQYF	TGCAGCGTCCAAAGTTACGGCTACGAGCAGTACTTC
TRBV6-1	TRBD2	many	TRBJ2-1	CASSPGLAGIYEQFF	TGTGCCAGCAGTCCCGGACTAGCGGGAATTTATGAGCAGTTCTTC
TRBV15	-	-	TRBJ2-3	CATSSRTDTQYF	TGTGCCACCAGCTCCCGCACAGATACGCAGTATTTT
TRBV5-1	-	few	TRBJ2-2	CASSIGGLAGELFF	TGCGCCAGCAGCATCGGGGGCCTGGCCGGGGAGCTGTTTTTT
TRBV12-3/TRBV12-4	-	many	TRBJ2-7	CASSFGDFYEQYF	TGTGCCAGCAGTTTTGGGGACTTCTACGAGCAGTACTTC
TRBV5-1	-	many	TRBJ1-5	CASSAGYGNQPQHF	TGCGCCAGCAGCGCGGGGTACGGCAATCAGCCCCAGCATTTT
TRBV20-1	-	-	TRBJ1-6	CSASWGPSNSPLHF	TGCAGTGCTAGCTGGGGGCCGTCTAATTCACCCCTCCACTTT
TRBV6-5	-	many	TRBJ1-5	CASSYPEGNQPQHF	TGTGCCAGCAGTTACCCTGAGGGCAATCAGCCCCAGCATTTT
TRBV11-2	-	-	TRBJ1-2	CASTRTDWGAYGYTF	TGTGCCAGCACCAGAACCGACTGGGGGGCCTATGGCTACACCTTC
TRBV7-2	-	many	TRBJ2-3	CASSPPGSVRDTQYF	TGTGCCAGCAGCCCGCCGGGCTCGGTCCGGGATACGCAGTATTTT
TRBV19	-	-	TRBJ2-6	CASSRDSLSGANVLTF	TGTGCCAGTAGTAGAGACAGTCTGTCTGGGGCCAACGTCCTGACTTTC
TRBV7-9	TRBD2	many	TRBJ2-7	CASSFGGSDEQYF	TGTGCCAGCAGCTTCGGCGGGAGCGACGAGCAGTACTTC
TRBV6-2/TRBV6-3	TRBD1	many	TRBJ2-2	CASSLQGAGTGELFF	TGTGCCAGCAGTTTACAGGGGGCTGGAACCGGGGAGCTGTTTTTT
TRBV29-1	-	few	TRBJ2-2	CSATDSLGRELFF	TGCAGCGCCACGGACTCGCTCGGCCGGGAGCTGTTTTTT
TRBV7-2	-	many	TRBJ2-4	CASSLAAGNIQYF	TGTGCCAGCAGCTTAGCGGCCGGGAACATTCAGTACTTC
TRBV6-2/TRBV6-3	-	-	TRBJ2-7	CASSYSGLAKAYEQYF	TGTGCCAGCAGTTACTCCGGGCTAGCGAAAGCCTACGAGCAGTACTTC
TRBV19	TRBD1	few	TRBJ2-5	CASSRTGLETQYF	TGTGCCAGTAGCAGGACAGGATTGGAGACCCAGTACTTC
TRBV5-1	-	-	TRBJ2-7	CASSLTVGELYEQYF	TGCGCCAGCAGCTTGACCGTGGGGGAACTTTACGAGCAGTACTTC
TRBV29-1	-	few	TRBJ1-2	CSAVGGASGYGYTF	TGCAGCGCCGTCGGAGGCGCCTCTGGGTATGGCTACACCTTC
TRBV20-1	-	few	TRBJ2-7	CSALTSVSYEQYF	TGCAGTGCTCTGACTAGTGTCTCCTACGAGCAGTACTTC
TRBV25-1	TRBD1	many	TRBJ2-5	CASSEWGQKETQYF	TGTGCCAGCAGTGAATGGGGACAGAAAGAGACCCAGTACTTC
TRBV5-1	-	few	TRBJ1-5	CASSAGPSNQPQHF	TGCGCCAGCAGCGCGGGACCGAGCAATCAGCCCCAGCATTTT
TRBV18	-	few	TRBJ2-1	CASSPLGTRGNEQFF	TGTGCCAGCTCACCCCTCGGGACCCGTGGTAATGAGCAGTTCTTC
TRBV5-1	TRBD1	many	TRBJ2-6	CASSPGQGAGGANVLTF	TGCGCCAGCAGCCCCGGACAGGGGGCAGGTGGGGCCAACGTCCTGACTTTC
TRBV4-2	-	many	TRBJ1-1	CASSQEPQPGSEAFF	TGTGCCAGCAGCCAAGAACCGCAGCCCGGCTCTGAAGCTTTCTTT
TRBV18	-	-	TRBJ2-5	CASSQGVRQETLYF	TGTGCCAGCTCACAAGGGGTTCGACAAGAGACCCTGTACTTC
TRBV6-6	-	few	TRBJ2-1	CASKGSYNEQFF	TGTGCCAGCAAAGGGTCCTACAATGAGCAGTTCTTC
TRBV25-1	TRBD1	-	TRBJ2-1	CASSEFLQGAYNEQFF	TGTGCCAGCAGTGAATTTTTGCAGGGGGCCTACAATGAGCAGTTCTTC
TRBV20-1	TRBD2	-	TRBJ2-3	CSAPSGRRLDTQYF	TGCAGTGCCCCTAGCGGGAGGAGGTTAGATACGCAGTATTTT
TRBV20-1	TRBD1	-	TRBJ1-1	CRPGQGARGEAFF	TGCAGACCGGGACAGGGGGCGCGAGGTGAAGCTTTCTTT
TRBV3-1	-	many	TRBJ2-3	CASSLPGTWTQYF	TGTGCCAGCAGCCTTCCCGGGACGTGGACGCAGTATTTT
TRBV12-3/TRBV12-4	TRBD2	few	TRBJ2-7	CASSLGLAADEQYF	TGTGCCAGCAGTCTCGGACTAGCGGCCGACGAGCAGTACTTC
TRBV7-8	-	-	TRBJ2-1	CASSPWRATGPTRNEQFF	TGTGCCAGCAGCCCCTGGAGGGCGACAGGGCCAACCCGCAATGAGCAGTTCTTC